This record covers a single T cell receptor beta chain. Antigen specificity is unknown. The entry originates in a study of T cell repertoires in cytomegalovirus infection. V shed 9 bases and J shed 8 bases, with 21 bases lying between them. The CDR3 sequence is 15 residues long. CDR1 is KGHDR, CDR2 SFDVKD, per germline. Whole-study findings and limits: Summed frequency of shared TCR beta families picked out CMV carriers who also had the relevant HLA. HLA-C-restricted TCR beta clonotypes specific for CMV led the ex vivo response.

TCRdb reprocessed the reads via MiXCR and lists one record per CDR3 protein. This sample has some 310,000 distinct CDR3 sequences, with approximately 25% found just once. V and J are TRBV24-1 and TRBJ1-4, with a tentative D call TRBD1 (6 bases). Sequences were derived from cultured PBMCs, sampled from culture after CMV antigen stimulation. The receptor was derived from a human donor in good health (CMV status not recorded). Some clones in this sample may be carry-over from other donors' samples. The CDR3 coding sequence is TGTGCCACCGGAGTTTCGGACGTCGGGGGCGAAAAACTGTTTTTT. It is translated as CATGVSDVGGEKLFF.